Given below is one TCR beta chain in context. The source of the sample is a study of blood T cell repertoires in COVID-19. Across the study: Acute-phase and convalescent COVID-19 samples originated in the United States, Italy and Spain. T cells, B-cell-depleted T cells, or PBMCs supplied cDNA or gDNA.

The length of the CDR3 is 14 residues. Germline V gene lookup returns CDR1 ENHRY and CDR2 SYGVKD. V was trimmed by 4 bases and J by 2 bases, leaving 11 bases between them. As processed by the authors: Counts of nucleated cells, estimated from reference gene primer amplification, were obtained. Profiled with immunoSEQ multiplex PCR; TCRdb holds only in-frame clones, not every one. V, J and clone size derive from that table, while D and trimming were established from the DNA sequence. The repertoire has 140,000 to 150,000 clones, just under 90% of them found once; the top ten carry 8% to 9%. Source material: peripheral blood. This sequence was found in a woman in her 50s with active or convalescent COVID-19. The chain uses TRBV10-3 and TRBJ1-1; D not certain. The CDR3 region has the DNA TGTGCCATCAGTGTGGGCAGAGAAAACACTGAAGCTTTCTTT. Translation: CAISVGRENTEAFF.